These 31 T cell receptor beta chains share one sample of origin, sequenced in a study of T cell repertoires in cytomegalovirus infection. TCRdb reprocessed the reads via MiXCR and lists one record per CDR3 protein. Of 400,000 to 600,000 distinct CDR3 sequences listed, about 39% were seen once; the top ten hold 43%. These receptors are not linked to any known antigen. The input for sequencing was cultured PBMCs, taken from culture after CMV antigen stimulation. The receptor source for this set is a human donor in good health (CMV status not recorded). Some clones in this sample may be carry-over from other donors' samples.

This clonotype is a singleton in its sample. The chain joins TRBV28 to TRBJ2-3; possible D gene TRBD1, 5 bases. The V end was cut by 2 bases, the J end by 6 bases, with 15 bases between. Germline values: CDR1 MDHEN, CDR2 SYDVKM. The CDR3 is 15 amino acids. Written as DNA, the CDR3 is TGTGCCAGCAGTTTAGCGAGCAGGGTTAGGGATACGCAGTATTTT. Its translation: CASSLASRVRDTQYF.

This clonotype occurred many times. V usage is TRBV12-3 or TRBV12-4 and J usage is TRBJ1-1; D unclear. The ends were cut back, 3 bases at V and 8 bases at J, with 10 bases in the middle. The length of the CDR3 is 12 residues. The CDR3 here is CASSFSPTEAFF. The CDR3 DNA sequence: TGTGCCAGCAGTTTTAGCCCCACGGAAGCTTTCTTT.

CDR3 in DNA: TGTGCCAGCAGTGCCCACAGGACCGAAGCTTTCTTT. Amino acids: CASSAHRTEAFF. The chain is built from TRBV6-8 and TRBJ1-1; D may be TRBD1 (5 bases). Trimming left V 5 bases short and J 8 bases short, with 12 bases between. The CDR3 is 12 residues long. Germline CDR1 MNHGY, CDR2 SAAAGT.

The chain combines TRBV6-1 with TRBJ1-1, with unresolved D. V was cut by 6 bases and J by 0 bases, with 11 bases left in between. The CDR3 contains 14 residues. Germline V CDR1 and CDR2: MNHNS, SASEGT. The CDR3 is CASSDTFLNTEAFF. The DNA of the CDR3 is TGTGCCAGCAGCGATACTTTTTTGAACACTGAAGCTTTCTTT.

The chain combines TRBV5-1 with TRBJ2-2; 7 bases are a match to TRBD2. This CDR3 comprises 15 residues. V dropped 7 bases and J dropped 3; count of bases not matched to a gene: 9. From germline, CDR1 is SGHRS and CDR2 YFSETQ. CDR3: CASGKGGSYTGELFF. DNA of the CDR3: TGCGCCAGCGGCAAGGGCGGGAGCTACACCGGGGAGCTGTTTTTT. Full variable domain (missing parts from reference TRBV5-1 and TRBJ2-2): KAGVTQTPRYLIKTRGQQVTLSCSPISGHRSVSWYQQTPGQGLQFLFEYFSETQRNKGNFPGRFSGRQFSNSRSEMNVSTLELGDSALYLCASGKGGSYTGELFFGEGSRLTVL.

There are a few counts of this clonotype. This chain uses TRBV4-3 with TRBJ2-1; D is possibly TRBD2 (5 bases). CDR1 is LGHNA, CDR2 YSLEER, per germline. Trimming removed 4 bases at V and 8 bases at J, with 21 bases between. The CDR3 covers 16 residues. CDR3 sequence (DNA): TGCGCCAGCAGCCCTCGAGGGAGAGGCGGTTGGGATGAGCAGTTCTTC. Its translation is CASSPRGRGGWDEQFF.

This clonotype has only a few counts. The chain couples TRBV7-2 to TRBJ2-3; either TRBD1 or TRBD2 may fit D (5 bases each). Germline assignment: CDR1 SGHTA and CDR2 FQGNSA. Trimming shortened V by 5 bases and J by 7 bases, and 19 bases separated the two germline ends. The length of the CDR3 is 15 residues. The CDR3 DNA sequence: TGTGCCAGCAGCCCGGACGCCGGGGCCGAGAATACGCAGTATTTT. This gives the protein CASSPDAGAENTQYF. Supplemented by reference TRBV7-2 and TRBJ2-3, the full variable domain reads GAGVSQSPSNKVTEKGKDVELRCDPISGHTALYWYRQSLGQGLEFLIYFQGNSAPDKSGLPSDRFSAERTGGSVSTLTIQRTQQEDSAVYLCASSPDAGAENTQYFGPGTRLTVL.

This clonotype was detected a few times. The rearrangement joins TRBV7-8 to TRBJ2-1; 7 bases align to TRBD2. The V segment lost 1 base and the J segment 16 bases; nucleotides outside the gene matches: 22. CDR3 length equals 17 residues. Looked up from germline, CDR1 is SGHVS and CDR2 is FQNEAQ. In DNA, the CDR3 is TGTGCCAGCAGCTTAGATTCCCCGTGGCGGGAGTCTTTTCAACTCTTCTTC. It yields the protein CASSLDSPWRESFQLFF. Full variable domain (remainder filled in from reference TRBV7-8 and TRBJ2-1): GAGVSQSPRYKVAKRGQDVALRCDPISGHVSLFWYQQALGQGPEFLTYFQNEAQLDKSGLPSDRFFAERPEGSVSTLKIQRTQQEDSAVYLCASSLDSPWRESFQLFFGPGTRLTVL.

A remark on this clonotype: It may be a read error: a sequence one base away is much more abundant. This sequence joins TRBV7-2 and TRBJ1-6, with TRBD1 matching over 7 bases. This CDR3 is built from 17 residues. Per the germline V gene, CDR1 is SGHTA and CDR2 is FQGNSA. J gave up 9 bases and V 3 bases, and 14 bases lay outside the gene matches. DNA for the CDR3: TGTGCCAGCAGCTTGAGGCCAGGGGGAGGCCTTGGTTCACCCCTCCACTTT. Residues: CASSLRPGGGLGSPLHF.

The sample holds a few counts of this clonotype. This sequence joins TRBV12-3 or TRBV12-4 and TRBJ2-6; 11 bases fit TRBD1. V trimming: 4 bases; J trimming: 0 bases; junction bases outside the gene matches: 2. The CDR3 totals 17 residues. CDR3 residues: CASSSDRGPSGANVLTF. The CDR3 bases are TGTGCCAGCAGTTCGGACAGGGGGCCCTCTGGGGCCAACGTCCTGACTTTC.

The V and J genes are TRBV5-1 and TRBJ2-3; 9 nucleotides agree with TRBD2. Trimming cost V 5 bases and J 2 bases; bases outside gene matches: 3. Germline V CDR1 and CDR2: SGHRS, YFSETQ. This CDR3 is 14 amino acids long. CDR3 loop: CASRLAGDTDTQYF. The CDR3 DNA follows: TGCGCCAGCAGGTTAGCGGGGGACACAGATACGCAGTATTTT.

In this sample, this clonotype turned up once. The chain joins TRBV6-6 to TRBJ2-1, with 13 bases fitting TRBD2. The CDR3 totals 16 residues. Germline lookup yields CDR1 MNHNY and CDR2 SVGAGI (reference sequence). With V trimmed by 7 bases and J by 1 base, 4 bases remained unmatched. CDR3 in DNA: TGTGCCAGCAAAGGACTAGCGGGAGTATCCTACAATGAGCAGTTCTTC. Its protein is CASKGLAGVSYNEQFF.

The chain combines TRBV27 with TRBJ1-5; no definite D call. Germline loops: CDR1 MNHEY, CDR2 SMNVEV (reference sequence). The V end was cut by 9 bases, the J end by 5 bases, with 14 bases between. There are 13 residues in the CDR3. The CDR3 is CASGYREDQPQHF. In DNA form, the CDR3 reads TGTGCCAGTGGGTATAGGGAAGATCAGCCCCAGCATTTT.

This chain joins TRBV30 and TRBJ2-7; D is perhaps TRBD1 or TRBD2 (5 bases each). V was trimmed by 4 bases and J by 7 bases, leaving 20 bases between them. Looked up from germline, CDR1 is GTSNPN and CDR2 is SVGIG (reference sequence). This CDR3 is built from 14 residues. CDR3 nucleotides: TGTGCCTGGAAGGGACCGGGGCCACCAAGGGAGCAGTACTTC. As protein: CAWKGPGPPREQYF.

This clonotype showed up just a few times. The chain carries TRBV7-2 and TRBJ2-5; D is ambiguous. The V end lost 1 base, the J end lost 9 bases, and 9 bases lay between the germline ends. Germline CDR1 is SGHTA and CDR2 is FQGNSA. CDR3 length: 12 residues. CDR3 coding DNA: TGTGCCAGCAGCTTAGATAGGGCCGCCCAGTACTTC. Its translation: CASSLDRAAQYF.

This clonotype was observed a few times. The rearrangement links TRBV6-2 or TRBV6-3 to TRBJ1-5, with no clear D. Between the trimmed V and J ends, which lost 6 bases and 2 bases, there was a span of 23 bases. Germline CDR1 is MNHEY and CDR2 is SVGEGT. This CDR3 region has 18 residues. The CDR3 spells CASSPPPPSISGNQPQHF. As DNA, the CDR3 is TGTGCCAGCAGCCCACCCCCTCCATCTATTTCGGGCAATCAGCCCCAGCATTTT.

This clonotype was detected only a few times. This CDR3 is CASSLENWDEQYF. CDR3 bases: TGTGCCAGCAGCTTAGAGAACTGGGACGAGCAGTACTTC. The V and J genes are TRBV7-2 and TRBJ2-7, with no clear D. Between the trimmed V and J ends, which lost 1 base and 5 bases, there was a span of 9 bases. CDR3 length: 13 residues. Germline CDR1 and CDR2: SGHTA and FQGNSA.

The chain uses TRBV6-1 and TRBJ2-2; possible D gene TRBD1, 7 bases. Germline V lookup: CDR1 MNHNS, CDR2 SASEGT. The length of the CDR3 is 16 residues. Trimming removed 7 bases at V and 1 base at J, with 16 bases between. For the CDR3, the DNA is TGTGCCAGCACCCAGAGGAGGGGGCTGAACACCGGGGAGCTGTTTTTT. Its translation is CASTQRRGLNTGELFF.

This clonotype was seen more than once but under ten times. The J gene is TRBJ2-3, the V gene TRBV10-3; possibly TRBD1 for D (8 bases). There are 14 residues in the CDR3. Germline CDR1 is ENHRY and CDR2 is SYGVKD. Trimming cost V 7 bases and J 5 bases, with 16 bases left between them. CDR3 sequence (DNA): TGTGCCATCAATACAGGGGGGGTAGGAGATACGCAGTATTTT. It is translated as CAINTGGVGDTQYF.

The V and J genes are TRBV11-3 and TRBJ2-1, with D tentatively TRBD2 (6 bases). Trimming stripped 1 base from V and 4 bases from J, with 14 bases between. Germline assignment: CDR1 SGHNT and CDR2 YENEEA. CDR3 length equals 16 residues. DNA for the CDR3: TGTGCCAGCAGCTTAGTTCCGGCGGGGCTTTACAATGAGCAGTTCTTC. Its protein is CASSLVPAGLYNEQFF. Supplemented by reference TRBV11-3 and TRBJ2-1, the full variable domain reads EAGVVQSPRYKIIEKKQPVAFWCNPISGHNTLYWYLQNLGQGPELLIRYENEEAVDDSQLPKDRFSAERLKGVDSTLKIQPAELGDSAVYLCASSLVPAGLYNEQFFGPGTRLTVL.

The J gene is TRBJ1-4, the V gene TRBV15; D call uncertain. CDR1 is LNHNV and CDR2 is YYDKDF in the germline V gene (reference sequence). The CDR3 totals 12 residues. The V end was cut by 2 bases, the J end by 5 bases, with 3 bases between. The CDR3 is CATSRMNEKLFF. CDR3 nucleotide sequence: TGTGCCACCAGCAGAATGAATGAAAAACTGTTTTTT.

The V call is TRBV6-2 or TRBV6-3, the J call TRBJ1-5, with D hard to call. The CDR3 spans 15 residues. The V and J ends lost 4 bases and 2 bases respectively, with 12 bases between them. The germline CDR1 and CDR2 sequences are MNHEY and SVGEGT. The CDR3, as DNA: TGTGCCAGCAGTTTACGGGGTCTGGGCAATCAGCCCCAGCATTTT. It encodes CASSLRGLGNQPQHF.

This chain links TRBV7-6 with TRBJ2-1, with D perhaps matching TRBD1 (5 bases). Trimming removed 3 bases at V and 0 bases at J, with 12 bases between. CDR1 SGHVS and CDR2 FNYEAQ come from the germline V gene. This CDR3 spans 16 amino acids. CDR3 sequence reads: CASSFYGHSSYNEQFF. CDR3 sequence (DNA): TGTGCCAGCAGCTTCTATGGACACAGCTCCTACAATGAGCAGTTCTTC.

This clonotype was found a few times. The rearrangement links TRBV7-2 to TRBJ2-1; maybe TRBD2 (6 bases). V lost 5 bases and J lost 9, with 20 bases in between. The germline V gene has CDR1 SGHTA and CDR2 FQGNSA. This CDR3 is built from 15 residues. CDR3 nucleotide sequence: TGTGCCAGCAGCCTTGGGCGAGGAGGGGTCACTGAGCAGTTCTTC. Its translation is CASSLGRGGVTEQFF.

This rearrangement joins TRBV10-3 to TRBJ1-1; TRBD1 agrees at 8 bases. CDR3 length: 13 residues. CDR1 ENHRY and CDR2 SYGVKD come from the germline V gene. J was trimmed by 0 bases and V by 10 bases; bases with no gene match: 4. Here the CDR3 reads CATTGALNTEAFF. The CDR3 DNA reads TGTGCCACGACAGGGGCGTTGAACACTGAAGCTTTCTTT.

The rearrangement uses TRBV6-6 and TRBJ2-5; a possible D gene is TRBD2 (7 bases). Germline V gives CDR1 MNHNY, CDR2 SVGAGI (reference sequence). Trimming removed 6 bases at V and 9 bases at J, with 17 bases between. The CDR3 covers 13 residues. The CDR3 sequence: CASSQTEGGAQYF. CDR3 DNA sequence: TGTGCCAGCAGCCAAACAGAGGGGGGGGCCCAGTACTTC.

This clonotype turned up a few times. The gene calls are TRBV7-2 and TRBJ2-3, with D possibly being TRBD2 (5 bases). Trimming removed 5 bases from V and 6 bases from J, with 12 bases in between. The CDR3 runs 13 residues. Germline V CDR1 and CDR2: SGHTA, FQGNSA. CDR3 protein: CASSASSGDTQYF. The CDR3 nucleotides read TGTGCCAGCAGCGCTTCGTCGGGGGATACGCAGTATTTT.

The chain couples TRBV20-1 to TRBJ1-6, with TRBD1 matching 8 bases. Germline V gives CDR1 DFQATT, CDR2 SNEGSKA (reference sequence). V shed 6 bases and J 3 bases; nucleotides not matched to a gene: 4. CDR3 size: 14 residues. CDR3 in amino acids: CSADRAFYNSPLHF. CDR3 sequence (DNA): TGCAGTGCGGACAGGGCCTTCTATAATTCACCCCTCCACTTT.

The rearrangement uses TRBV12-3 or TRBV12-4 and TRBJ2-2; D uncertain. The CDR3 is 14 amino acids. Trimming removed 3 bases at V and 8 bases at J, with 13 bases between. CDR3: CASSFRQYVGELFF. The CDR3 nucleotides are TGTGCCAGCAGTTTTCGGCAGTACGTGGGGGAGCTGTTTTTT.

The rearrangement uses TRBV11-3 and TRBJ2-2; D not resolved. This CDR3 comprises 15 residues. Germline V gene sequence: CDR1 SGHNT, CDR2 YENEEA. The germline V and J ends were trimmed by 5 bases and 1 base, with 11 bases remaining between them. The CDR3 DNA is TGTGCCAGCAGCCAAGCCTTGGGGAACACCGGGGAGCTGTTTTTT. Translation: CASSQALGNTGELFF.

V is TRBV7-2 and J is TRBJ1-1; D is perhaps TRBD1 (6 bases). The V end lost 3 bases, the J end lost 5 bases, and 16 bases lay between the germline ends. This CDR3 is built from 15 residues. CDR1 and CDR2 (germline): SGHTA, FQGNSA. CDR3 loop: CASSFRAGTITEAFF. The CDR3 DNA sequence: TGTGCCAGCAGCTTCCGAGCCGGGACAATTACTGAAGCTTTCTTT.